The rows below give T cell receptor beta chains drawn from one sample of a study of blood T cell repertoires in COVID-19. Repertoires were generated with immunoSEQ multiplex PCR, while TCRdb's copy carries only in-frame clones and drops some. The table shows a few hundred thousand clones, with about 81% occurring only once. The specimen sequenced was peripheral blood. The receptors come from a woman between 65 and 79 years old with COVID-19, enrolled during active disease. CDR3s include the opening cysteine and the closing phenylalanine or tryptophan.

J gene: TRBJ2-5
V gene: TRBV14
CDR3 length: 12
CDR3 protein: CASSSSRETQYF

J gene: TRBJ1-5
V gene: TRBV28
CDR3 length: 16
CDR3 protein: CASSPTGQGRNQPQHF

J gene: TRBJ2-6
V gene: TRBV5-4
CDR3 length: 16
CDR3 protein: CASTRQVQAGANVLTF

J gene: TRBJ2-7
V gene: TRBV5-1
CDR3 length: 16
CDR3 protein: CASRDRGRNQEPEQYF

J gene: TRBJ2-5
V gene: TRBV7-8
CDR3 length: 12
CDR3 protein: CASSSPSGTQYF

J gene: TRBJ2-1
V gene: TRBV7-9
CDR3 length: 18
CDR3 protein: CASSSIPGGTSGPREQFF

J gene: TRBJ2-7
V gene: TRBV5-8
CDR3 length: 15
CDR3 protein: CASSLRRVTGNEQYF

J gene: TRBJ2-4
V gene: TRBV19
CDR3 length: 14
CDR3 protein: CASSELGQGNIQYF

J gene: TRBJ2-7
V gene: TRBV10-2
CDR3 length: 12
CDR3 protein: CASTEGYYEQYF

J gene: TRBJ2-7
V gene: TRBV7-2
CDR3 length: 13
CDR3 protein: CASSFSGPWQQYF

J gene: TRBJ2-1
V gene: TRBV25-1
CDR3 length: 14
CDR3 protein: CASSEANTYNEQFF

J gene: TRBJ1-2
V gene: TRBV6-5
CDR3 length: 15
CDR3 protein: CASSRARQGGNGYTF

J gene: TRBJ1-5
V gene: TRBV7-2
CDR3 length: 14
CDR3 protein: CASSLDRGNQPQHF

J gene: TRBJ1-1
V gene: TRBV12-5
CDR3 length: 15
CDR3 protein: CASGSTGTGFLEAFF

J gene: TRBJ1-3
V gene: TRBV19
CDR3 length: 13
CDR3 protein: CASSLTPGNTIYF

J gene: TRBJ2-7
V gene: TRBV28
CDR3 length: 15
CDR3 protein: CASSPDRAGSYEQYF

J gene: TRBJ2-5
V gene: TRBV9
CDR3 length: 14
CDR3 protein: CASSALGGQETQYF

J gene: TRBJ2-7
V gene: TRBV3-1/TRBV3-2
CDR3 length: 14
CDR3 protein: CASSPPGQRYEQYF

J gene: TRBJ1-2
V gene: TRBV6-4
CDR3 length: 13
CDR3 protein: CASSGNRGLGYTF

J gene: TRBJ1-1
V gene: TRBV6-6
CDR3 length: 16
CDR3 protein: CASSYSSGTGKDEAFF

J gene: TRBJ2-3
V gene: TRBV24-1
CDR3 length: 15
CDR3 protein: CATSDPGYSTDTQYF

J gene: TRBJ1-6
V gene: TRBV5-6
CDR3 length: 15
CDR3 protein: CASSQRPANNSPLHF

J gene: TRBJ2-5
V gene: TRBV6-2/TRBV6-3
CDR3 length: 15
CDR3 protein: CASSYPAYRGETQYF

J gene: TRBJ2-3
V gene: TRBV30
CDR3 length: 16
CDR3 protein: CAWTGRDRRRTDTQYF

J gene: TRBJ2-7
V gene: TRBV5-6
CDR3 length: 14
CDR3 protein: CASRTSGKYYEQYF

J gene: TRBJ2-4
V gene: TRBV5-1
CDR3 length: 14
CDR3 protein: CASSPLGRQGIQYF

J gene: TRBJ2-7
V gene: TRBV7-9
CDR3 length: 13
CDR3 protein: CASSLDRVYEQYF

J gene: TRBJ1-5
V gene: TRBV12-3/TRBV12-4
CDR3 length: 13
CDR3 protein: CASSLGLDQPQHF

J gene: TRBJ2-7
V gene: TRBV5-8
CDR3 length: 13
CDR3 protein: CASRITNTYEQYF

J gene: TRBJ2-5
V gene: TRBV2
CDR3 length: 15
CDR3 protein: CASSGRTLRIETQYF

J gene: TRBJ1-3
V gene: TRBV10-1
CDR3 length: 15
CDR3 protein: CASSDRGRLGNTIYF

J gene: TRBJ2-2
V gene: TRBV5-1
CDR3 length: 14
CDR3 protein: CASSLDSPTGELFF

J gene: TRBJ1-1
V gene: TRBV12-3/TRBV12-4
CDR3 length: 13
CDR3 protein: CASSITSTTEAFF

J gene: TRBJ2-1
V gene: TRBV28
CDR3 length: 13
CDR3 protein: CATHRITYNEQFF

J gene: TRBJ1-3
V gene: TRBV7-2
CDR3 length: 21
CDR3 protein: CASSLAAGWGGPGDSGNTIYF

J gene: TRBJ2-5
V gene: TRBV29-1
CDR3 length: 10
CDR3 protein: CSVGQETQYF

J gene: TRBJ2-1
V gene: TRBV27
CDR3 length: 16
CDR3 protein: CASSPSGSAKGSEQFF

J gene: TRBJ1-2
V gene: TRBV29-1
CDR3 length: 11
CDR3 protein: CSASHNYGYTF

J gene: TRBJ1-5
V gene: TRBV5-4
CDR3 length: 15
CDR3 protein: CASSASSERNQPQHF

J gene: TRBJ1-1
V gene: TRBV5-1
CDR3 length: 15
CDR3 protein: CASSDTGLGNTEAFF

J gene: TRBJ1-1
V gene: TRBV19
CDR3 length: 15
CDR3 protein: CASRPGPYTNTEAFF

J gene: TRBJ2-7
V gene: TRBV19
CDR3 length: 15
CDR3 protein: CASSYPGQNLYEQYF

J gene: TRBJ1-1
V gene: TRBV7-8
CDR3 length: 13
CDR3 protein: CASSQGRDTEAFF

J gene: TRBJ1-2
V gene: TRBV7-9
CDR3 length: 13
CDR3 protein: CASSFRDTYGYTF

J gene: TRBJ2-5
V gene: TRBV20-1
CDR3 length: 14
CDR3 protein: CSASELAGQETQYF

J gene: TRBJ1-2
V gene: TRBV10-3
CDR3 length: 16
CDR3 protein: CAISESSSRTVYGYTF

J gene: TRBJ2-3
V gene: TRBV27
CDR3 length: 14
CDR3 protein: CASSLGGGTDTQYF

J gene: TRBJ2-1
V gene: TRBV19
CDR3 length: 13
CDR3 protein: CASSKRGGGEQFF

J gene: TRBJ1-6
V gene: TRBV5-5
CDR3 length: 15
CDR3 protein: CASSFRTGDNSPLHF

J gene: TRBJ1-2
V gene: TRBV5-6
CDR3 length: 16
CDR3 protein: CASSLDGGSSNYGYTF